Below, 28 T cell receptor beta chains from the same sample are listed, as sequenced in a study of cytomegalovirus exposure and HLA in healthy donors. Both 60 Vbeta primers and 13 Jbeta primers went into the PCR. Only in-frame clones appear in the TCRdb table, and some are missing; sequencing was by immunoSEQ multiplex PCR. The sample has more than 250,000 clones, about 90% seen once. The sample taken for sequencing was PBMCs. These TCRs come from a woman aged 18-30 years in good health and CMV-seronegative.

The chain employs TRBV18 and TRBJ1-5; D is possibly TRBD1 (6 bases). V was pared by 5 bases and J by 0 bases, with 14 bases between. The CDR3 runs 16 residues. Germline assignment: CDR1 KGHSH and CDR2 LQKENI. CDR3 amino acids: CASSTTGTPSNQPQHF. CDR3 DNA sequence: TGTGCCAGCTCAACAACAGGGACCCCTAGCAATCAGCCCCAGCATTTT.

The gene calls are TRBV5-6 and TRBJ2-3, with D perhaps matching TRBD2 (6 bases). From germline, CDR1 is SGHDT and CDR2 YYEEEE. Trimming took 7 bases from V and 5 from J, leaving 17 bases between them. CDR3 size: 14 residues. This CDR3 is CASERGAREDTQYF. CDR3 sequence (DNA): TGTGCCAGCGAACGGGGCGCGCGGGAAGATACGCAGTATTTT.

As to this clone: The sample has other DNA sequences that encode this CDR3 too. The chain carries TRBV12-5 and TRBJ1-2, with D hard to call. V lost 0 bases, J lost 1 base, and 12 bases lay in between. CDR3 length equals 16 residues. Germline-derived CDR1 and CDR2 are LGHNT and FRNRAP. CDR3 bases: TGTGCTAGTGGTTTGGTAGGCGGGCTGGATAACTATGGCTACACCTTC. Translated, it gives CASGLVGGLDNYGYTF.

This rearrangement joins TRBV4-2 to TRBJ1-4, with 8 bases aligning to TRBD1. From germline, CDR1 is LGHNA and CDR2 YNFKEQ. Trimming at V came to 4 bases and at J to 6 bases, leaving 7 bases not matched to a gene. The CDR3 has 15 amino acids. This CDR3 reads CASSPPATGDEKLFF. In nucleotides, the CDR3 is TGTGCCAGCAGCCCCCCGGCGACAGGGGATGAAAAACTGTTTTTT.

The V and J genes are TRBV7-9 and TRBJ2-7; 12 nucleotides line up with TRBD1. Trimming at V came to 5 bases and at J to 3 bases, leaving 8 bases not matched to a gene. The germline V gene has CDR1 SEHNR and CDR2 FQNEAQ (reference sequence). The CDR3 loop spans 16 amino acids. CDR3 sequence: CASSTPGTGGYYEQYF. The CDR3 bases are TGTGCCAGCAGCACGCCCGGGACAGGGGGCTACTACGAGCAGTACTTC.

The rearrangement links TRBV5-1 to TRBJ1-4; 11 bases fit TRBD1. J lost 8 bases, V lost 4 bases, and 4 bases had no gene match. The CDR3 sequence is 14 residues long. From germline, CDR1 is SGHRS and CDR2 YFSETQ. The CDR3 reads CASSGTGGGEKLFF. As DNA, the CDR3 is TGCGCCAGCAGCGGGACAGGGGGAGGCGAAAAACTGTTTTTT.

This CDR3 is CASRDTGALNEKLFF. CDR3 DNA sequence: TGTGCCAGCAGGGACACAGGGGCCCTTAATGAAAAACTGTTTTTT. The chain recombines TRBV2 with TRBJ1-4; the match to TRBD1 covers 7 bases. Losses at the gene ends were 6 bases for V and 4 bases for J; bases not matched to a gene: 8. Germline CDR1 is SNHLY and CDR2 is FYNNEI. The CDR3 is 15 residues long.

This chain uses TRBV7-3 with TRBJ2-1, with D possibly TRBD1 on 5 matching bases. The CDR3 is 15 residues long. The germline V gene encodes CDR1 SGHTA and CDR2 FQGTGA. Trimming cost V 6 bases and J 4 bases, with 16 bases left between them. The CDR3, as DNA: TGTGCCAGCAGTCCCCTTAGTGGGGCTTACAATGAGCAGTTCTTC. Its translation: CASSPLSGAYNEQFF.

The rearrangement uses TRBV6-6 and TRBJ1-1; 7 bases agree with TRBD1. CDR1 MNHNY and CDR2 SVGAGI come from the germline V gene (reference sequence). This CDR3 has 15 residues. V lost 5 bases to trimming and J lost 5 bases; unmatched junction nucleotides: 11. The DNA of the CDR3 is TGTGCCAGCAGTGACATAGGGGGCAGGGGGACTGAAGCTTTCTTT. It translates to CASSDIGGRGTEAFF.

The CDR3 bases are TGTGCCAGCAGCTTATCCCTCAGAGAAGCTTTCTTT. Residues: CASSLSLREAFF. The chain links TRBV7-8 to TRBJ1-1; D gene uncertain. This CDR3 has 12 residues. V shed 2 bases and J shed 8 bases, with 9 bases lying between them. Looked up from germline, CDR1 is SGHVS and CDR2 is FQNEAQ. Full variable domain (remainder filled in from reference TRBV7-8 and TRBJ1-1): GAGVSQSPRYKVAKRGQDVALRCDPISGHVSLFWYQQALGQGPEFLTYFQNEAQLDKSGLPSDRFFAERPEGSVSTLKIQRTQQEDSAVYLCASSLSLREAFFGQGTRLTVV.

J is TRBJ2-5 and V is TRBV7-2; the match to TRBD1 covers 9 bases. The junction had 3 bases not matched to a gene; V was cut back by 4 bases and J by 3 bases. The length of the CDR3 is 14 residues. CDR1 and CDR2 from the germline V gene are SGHTA and FQGNSA. CDR3 in amino acids: CASSSTGGKETQYF. The CDR3 region has the DNA TGTGCCAGCAGCTCCACAGGGGGCAAAGAGACCCAGTACTTC.

In its sample, this clone was seen a few times. The rearrangement uses TRBV7-8 and TRBJ1-4; D is uncertain. The length of the CDR3 is 15 residues. CDR1 is SGHVS and CDR2 is FQNEAQ in the germline V gene. The V end lost 3 bases, the J end lost 0 bases, and 8 bases lay between the germline ends. CDR3 sequence (DNA): TGTGCCAGCAGCTTCGGAGGGCCAACTAATGAAAAACTGTTTTTT. Amino acids: CASSFGGPTNEKLFF.

V gene TRBV5-1 combines with J gene TRBJ2-2; the match to TRBD2 covers 10 bases. The junction had 0 bases not matched to a gene; V was cut back by 1 base and J by 6 bases. CDR3 length: 14 amino acids. Germline values: CDR1 SGHRS, CDR2 YFSETQ. This chain's CDR3 is CASSLSGGAGELFF. In nucleotides, the CDR3 is TGCGCCAGCAGCTTGAGCGGGGGGGCCGGGGAGCTGTTTTTT.

This chain joins TRBV11-1 and TRBJ1-6, with D perhaps TRBD1 (6 bases). Germline CDR1 is SGHAT and CDR2 is FQDESV (reference sequence). V was shortened by 8 bases and J by 0 bases, with 14 bases between the two germline ends. This CDR3 spans 16 amino acids. CDR3 protein: CASQRDISSYNSPLHF. CDR3 DNA sequence: TGTGCCAGCCAACGGGACATAAGCTCCTATAATTCACCCCTCCACTTT.

This clone was seen a few times. The CDR3 loop is CASSLDVAARTDTQYF. CDR3 coding DNA: TGTGCCAGCAGCTTAGATGTGGCGGCCCGCACAGATACGCAGTATTTT. The V call is TRBV11-3, the J call TRBJ2-3; the D is unclear. In germline, CDR1 is SGHNT, CDR2 YENEEA. This CDR3 comprises 16 residues. Trimming removed 0 bases at V and 1 base at J, with 11 bases between.

The table lists this clone with a count of one. The rearrangement links TRBV12-5 to TRBJ1-6, with 7 bases fitting TRBD1. After removal of 6 bases from V and 10 bases from J, the junction contained 9 bases not matched to a gene. The CDR3 contains 14 residues. The germline V gene encodes CDR1 LGHNT and CDR2 FRNRAP. The CDR3 loop reads CASGPSRGESPLHF. CDR3 nucleotides: TGTGCTAGTGGGCCGAGCAGGGGGGAATCACCCCTCCACTTT.

V usage is TRBV12-5 and J usage is TRBJ2-3; no reliable D call. This CDR3 is 13 amino acids long. Trimming took off 4 bases at V and 4 bases at J, with 9 bases between the two ends. CDR1 is LGHNT, CDR2 FRNRAP, per germline. Written as DNA, the CDR3 is TGTGCTAGTGGTTCCAAAAGCCCAGATACGCAGTATTTT. Residues: CASGSKSPDTQYF.

The chain combines TRBV7-3 with TRBJ2-1, with a possible D match to TRBD1 (6 bases). Between the trimmed V and J ends, which lost 4 bases and 6 bases, there was a span of 13 bases. There are 14 residues in the CDR3. Germline CDR1 and CDR2: SGHTA and FQGTGA. The CDR3 here is CASSSGRGINEQFF. The DNA of the CDR3 is TGTGCCAGCAGCTCGGGTAGGGGGATCAATGAGCAGTTCTTC.

The rearrangement uses TRBV19 and TRBJ2-5; D might be TRBD2 (5 bases). The DNA end favors TRBJ2-7, so the J call may be wrong. This CDR3 region has 14 residues. Per the germline V gene, CDR1 is LNHDA and CDR2 is SQIVND (reference sequence). The CDR3 nucleotides are TGTGCCAGTAGTTATGAACGGGGTCCATACGAGCAGTACTTC. Protein product: CASSYERGPYEQYF.

The chain has TRBV4-1 and TRBJ2-7; D uncertain. With 1 base removed from V and 5 bases from J, the gap between germline ends came to 12 bases. The CDR3 has 14 residues. Germline CDR1 MGHRA, CDR2 YSYEKL. The CDR3 coding sequence is TGCGCCAGCAGCCAAGGCGTTAGCCTCGACGAGCAGTACTTC. Its translation is CASSQGVSLDEQYF.

V gene TRBV5-1 combines with J gene TRBJ1-1; TRBD1 matches 8 bases. Germline values: CDR1 SGHRS, CDR2 YFSETQ. The CDR3 has 16 residues. Trimming at V came to 4 bases and at J to 1 base, leaving 9 bases not matched to a gene. The CDR3 nucleotides read TGCGCCAGCAGCACCGGACAGGGTAAAGGGAACACTGAAGCTTTCTTT. It translates to CASSTGQGKGNTEAFF.

This clone came up a few times. The chain combines TRBV7-2 with TRBJ1-4; 8 bases are a match to TRBD1. J lost 10 bases, V lost 2 bases, and 6 bases had no gene match. CDR3 length: 14 residues. Germline CDR1 is SGHTA and CDR2 is FQGNSA. This CDR3 is CASSLQDRVGKLFF. The CDR3 DNA follows: TGTGCCAGCAGCTTACAGGACAGGGTTGGAAAACTGTTTTTT.

The J gene is TRBJ2-2, the V gene TRBV7-9; D unclear. CDR3 length: 14 residues. Per the germline V gene, CDR1 is SEHNR and CDR2 is FQNEAQ (reference sequence). V lost 5 bases to trimming and J lost 3 bases, with 10 bases between them. The CDR3 loop reads CASSANLDTGELFF. Written as DNA, the CDR3 is TGTGCCAGCAGCGCGAACCTTGACACCGGGGAGCTGTTTTTT.

This chain connects TRBV7-3 to TRBJ2-5, with 8 bases lining up with TRBD2. The CDR3 consists of 15 residues. Germline assignment: CDR1 SGHTA and CDR2 FQGTGA. Trimming cost V 3 bases and J 3 bases; bases outside gene matches: 6. CDR3: CASSFSERGKETQYF. In DNA, the CDR3 is TGTGCCAGCAGCTTTAGCGAGCGGGGGAAAGAGACCCAGTACTTC.

The chain carries TRBV4-2 and TRBJ2-7; possibly TRBD2 for D (5 bases). V gave up 0 bases and J gave up 6 bases, with 12 bases separating them. The CDR3 extends over 14 amino acids. In germline, CDR1 is LGHNA, CDR2 YNFKEQ. The CDR3 coding sequence is TGTGCCAGCAGCCAAGATATAGGGAGAGGCGAGCAGTACTTC. It translates to CASSQDIGRGEQYF.

CDR3 coding DNA: TGTGCCAGCCGATCTTCAGGAAAACCAACTAATGAAAAACTGTTTTTT. As protein: CASRSSGKPTNEKLFF. The chain has TRBV19 and TRBJ1-4, with unresolved D. V dropped 9 bases and J dropped 0 bases, with 17 bases sitting between them. There are 16 residues in the CDR3. CDR1 and CDR2 from the germline V gene are LNHDA and SQIVND (reference sequence).

This chain uses TRBV6-5 with TRBJ1-2; D ambiguous. The CDR3 covers 13 residues. The V gene lost 5 bases and the J gene lost 8 bases, with 15 bases spanning the gap. Germline lookup yields CDR1 MNHEY and CDR2 SVGAGI. The CDR3 region has the DNA TGTGCCAGCAGTCGGGCCGCGGGATTCGGCTACACCTTC. Protein: CASSRAAGFGYTF.

V is TRBV13 and J is TRBJ1-1; D unclear. This CDR3 has 15 amino acids. Germline values: CDR1 PRHDT, CDR2 FYEKMQ (reference sequence). V dropped 5 bases and J dropped 10 bases, with 23 bases sitting between them. The CDR3 here is CASSLNLGSHYAAFF. Here the CDR3 DNA reads TGTGCCAGCAGCCTCAACCTGGGGAGTCATTACGCAGCTTTCTTT.